This T cell receptor beta chain appears in the sequencing data of a study of blood T cell repertoires in COVID-19. In the study overall: Samples representing acute and convalescent COVID-19 were sourced from the United States, Italy and Spain. Sources were T cells, B-cell-depleted T cells, or PBMCs; the material itself was cDNA or gDNA.

TCRdb's table, derived via immunoSEQ multiplex PCR, lists solely in-frame clones and lacks some. In the table there are over 400,000 clones, 70% to 90% of which are singletons. CDR3 length: 15 residues. Germline CDR1 and CDR2: MNHEY and SMNVEV (reference sequence). V dropped 6 bases and J dropped 3 bases, with 17 bases sitting between them. The V and J genes are TRBV27 and TRBJ1-1; unclear D gene. Material for sequencing was peripheral blood. The receptor comes from a human donor in a cohort sampled during active COVID-19. The CDR3: CASSRHPRSDTEAFF. For the CDR3, the DNA is TGTGCCAGCAGCCGGCACCCCAGAAGCGACACTGAAGCTTTCTTT.